The clone carrying this TCR beta chain has at least ten counts. The antigen is undetermined. V lost 0 bases and J 4 bases, leaving 9 bases between the germline ends. The CDR3 loop spans 14 amino acids. Germline CDR1 is MNHEY and CDR2 is SVGAGI. The repertoire came from unfractionated whole blood and reflected all unsorted peripheral T cells. Reverse transcription used around 500 ng RNA and constant-region primers for alpha and beta. Alpha and beta chain libraries were made separately by chain-specific third strand synthesis with multiplexing indices. MiXCR, run by TCRdb on the 5' RACE reads, gives a single entry per CDR3 protein. The sample consists of about 7,400 distinct CDR3 sequences, approximately 9% of them appearing once. These data are taken from a study of HIV-infected patients and healthy controls. Study conclusions and caveats: Healthy controls shared more CDR3 sequences between individuals than HIV-infected patients did. Compared with controls, mean Gini indices were significantly raised in HIV-infected repertoires, possibly indicating oligoclonality.

This specimen was blood, taken before antiretroviral therapy. The clonotype comes from an adult with HIV infection. V and J are TRBV6-5 and TRBJ2-5; the D is unclear. The CDR3 region is CASSYSTRAETQYF. CDR3 in DNA: TGTGCCAGCAGTTACTCGACACGGGCAGAGACCCAGTACTTC.